These 5 T cell receptor beta chains came from one sample sequenced in a study of blood T cell repertoires in COVID-19 (dated by TCRdb to about 2020). Library preparation employed the immunoSEQ multiplex PCR assay. TCRdb obtained this table from immuneACCESS and retained in-frame rearrangements with V and J assigned. These tables miss some clones; where compared with another copy, unresolved V genes account for less than half of the shortfall, and the remainder is unexplained. The sample contains about 140,000 clones, roughly 88% of them found a single time. The leading ten clones occupy around 5% of the sample. Sample: PBMCs or T cells enriched from blood (not recorded which). The receptor set was obtained from a man in his 70s who had been exposed to COVID-19.

V is TRBV2 and J is TRBJ1-1; 10 bases align to TRBD1. CDR3 size: 17 residues. Trimming at V came to 6 bases and at J to 0 bases, leaving 10 bases not matched to a gene. CDR1 is SNHLY and CDR2 is FYNNEI in the germline V gene. CDR3 loop: CASSKKTGGVMNTEAFF. DNA of the CDR3: TGTGCCAGCAGCAAAAAGACAGGGGGCGTGATGAACACTGAAGCTTTCTTT.

The chain employs TRBV11-2 and TRBJ2-7; 7 bases are shared with TRBD2. Per the germline V gene, CDR1 is SGHAT and CDR2 is FQNNGV. The CDR3 extends over 16 amino acids. V was pared by 5 bases and J by 1 base, with 11 bases of the junction left unmatched. The CDR3 here is CASSLRLGGKSYEQYF. As DNA, the CDR3 is TGTGCCAGCAGCCTCCGCCTCGGGGGGAAATCCTACGAGCAGTACTTC. Full variable domain (outside the CDR3, taken from reference TRBV11-2 and TRBJ2-7): EAGVAQSPRYKIIEKRQSVAFWCNPISGHATLYWYQQILGQGPKLLIQFQNNGVVDDSQLPKDRFSAERLKGVDSTLKIQPAKLEDSAVYLCASSLRLGGKSYEQYFGPGTRLTVT.

The chain joins TRBV2 to TRBJ1-2, with 8 bases that match TRBD1. The CDR3 is 13 amino acids. The ends lost 8 bases at V and 8 bases at J; junction bases unmatched: 10. Per the germline V gene, CDR1 is SNHLY and CDR2 is FYNNEI. The CDR3 protein is CASERDRRGGYTF. The CDR3, as DNA: TGTGCCAGCGAGAGGGACAGGCGCGGCGGCTACACCTTC.

This rearrangement joins TRBV3-1 (or the pseudogene TRBV3-2) to TRBJ1-4; a possible D gene is TRBD1 (5 bases). V was cut by 1 base and J by 8 bases, with 14 bases left in between. CDR1 and CDR2 from the germline V gene are LGHDT and YNNKEL (reference sequence). The length of the CDR3 is 15 residues. This CDR3 is CASSQVRAAWEKLFF. In DNA form, the CDR3 reads TGTGCCAGCAGCCAAGTCAGGGCTGCGTGGGAAAAACTGTTTTTT.

The chain is built from TRBV7-9 and TRBJ1-2; the D gene is possibly TRBD1 (5 bases). The germline gives CDR1 SEHNR, CDR2 FQNEAQ (reference sequence). The CDR3 is 14 residues long. Trimming took off 1 base at V and 4 bases at J, with 10 bases between the two ends. In DNA, the CDR3 is TGTGCCAGCAGCTTAGACAGGACCTTCTATGGCTACACCTTC. Its translation: CASSLDRTFYGYTF. Based on the CDR3 plus reference TRBV7-9 and TRBJ1-2, the full variable domain is DTGVSQNPRHKITKRGQNVTFRCDPISEHNRLYWYRQTLGQGPEFLTYFQNEAQLEKSRLLSDRFSAERPKGSFSTLEIQRTEQGDSAMYLCASSLDRTFYGYTFGSGTRLTVV.